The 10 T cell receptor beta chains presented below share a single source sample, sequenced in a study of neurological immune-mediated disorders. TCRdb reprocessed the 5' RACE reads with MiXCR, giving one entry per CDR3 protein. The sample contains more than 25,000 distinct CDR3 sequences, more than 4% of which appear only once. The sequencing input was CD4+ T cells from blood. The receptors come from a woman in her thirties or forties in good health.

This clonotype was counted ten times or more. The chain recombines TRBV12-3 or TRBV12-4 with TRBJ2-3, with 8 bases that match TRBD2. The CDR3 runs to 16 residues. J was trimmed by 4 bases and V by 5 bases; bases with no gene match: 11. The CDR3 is CASSPRVSGRADTQYF. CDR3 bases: TGTGCCAGCAGTCCCAGGGTAAGCGGGAGAGCAGATACGCAGTATTTT.

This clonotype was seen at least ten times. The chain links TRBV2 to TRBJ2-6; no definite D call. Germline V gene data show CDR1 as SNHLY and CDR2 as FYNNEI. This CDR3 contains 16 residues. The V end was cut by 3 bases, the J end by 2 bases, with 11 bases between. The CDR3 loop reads CASSDTVATGANVLTF. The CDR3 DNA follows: TGTGCCAGCAGTGACACAGTGGCCACTGGGGCCAACGTCCTGACTTTC.

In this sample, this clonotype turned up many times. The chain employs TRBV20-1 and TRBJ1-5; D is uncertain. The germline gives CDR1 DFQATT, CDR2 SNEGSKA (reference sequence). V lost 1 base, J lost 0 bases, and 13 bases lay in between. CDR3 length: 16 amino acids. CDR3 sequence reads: CSARAASHYSNQPQHF. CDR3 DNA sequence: TGCAGTGCTAGAGCGGCCTCACATTATAGCAATCAGCCCCAGCATTTT.

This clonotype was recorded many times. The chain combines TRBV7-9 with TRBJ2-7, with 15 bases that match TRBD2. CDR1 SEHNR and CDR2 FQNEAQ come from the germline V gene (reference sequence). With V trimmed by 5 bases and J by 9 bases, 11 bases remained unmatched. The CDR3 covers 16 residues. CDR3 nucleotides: TGTGCCAGCAGCACAGGGACTAGCGGGGGGCAAGGGAGGCAGTACTTC. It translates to CASSTGTSGGQGRQYF.

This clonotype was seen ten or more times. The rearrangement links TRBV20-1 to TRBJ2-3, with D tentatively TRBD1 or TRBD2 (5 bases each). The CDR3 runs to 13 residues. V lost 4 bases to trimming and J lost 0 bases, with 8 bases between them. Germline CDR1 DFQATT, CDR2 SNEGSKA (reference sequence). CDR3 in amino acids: CSANRDSTDTQYF. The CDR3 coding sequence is TGCAGTGCTAATCGGGACAGCACAGATACGCAGTATTTT.

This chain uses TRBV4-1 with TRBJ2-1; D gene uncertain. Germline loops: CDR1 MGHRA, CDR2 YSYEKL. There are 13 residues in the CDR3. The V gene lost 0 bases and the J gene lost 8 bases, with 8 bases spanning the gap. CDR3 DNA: TGCGCCAGCAGCCAAGATCTTAGGTATGAGCAGTTCTTC. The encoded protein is CASSQDLRYEQFF.

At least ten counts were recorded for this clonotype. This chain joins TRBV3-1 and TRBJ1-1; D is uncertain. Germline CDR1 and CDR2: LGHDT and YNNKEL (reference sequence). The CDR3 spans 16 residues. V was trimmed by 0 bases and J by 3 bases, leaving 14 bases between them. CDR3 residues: CASSQDTAGRDTEAFF. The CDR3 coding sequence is TGTGCCAGCAGCCAAGATACGGCGGGTAGGGACACTGAAGCTTTCTTT.

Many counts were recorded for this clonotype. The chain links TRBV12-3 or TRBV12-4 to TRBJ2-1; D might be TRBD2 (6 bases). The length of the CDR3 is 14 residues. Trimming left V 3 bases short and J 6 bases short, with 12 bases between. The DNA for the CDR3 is TGTGCCAGCAGTTTGTCTAGCGCTGGCAATGAGCAGTTCTTC. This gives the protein CASSLSSAGNEQFF.

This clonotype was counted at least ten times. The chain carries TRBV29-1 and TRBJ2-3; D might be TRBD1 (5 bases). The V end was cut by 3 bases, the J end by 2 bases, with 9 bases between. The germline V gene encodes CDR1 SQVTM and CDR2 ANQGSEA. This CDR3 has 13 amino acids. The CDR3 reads CSVDGASTDTQYF. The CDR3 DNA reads TGCAGCGTTGATGGGGCATCCACAGATACGCAGTATTTT.

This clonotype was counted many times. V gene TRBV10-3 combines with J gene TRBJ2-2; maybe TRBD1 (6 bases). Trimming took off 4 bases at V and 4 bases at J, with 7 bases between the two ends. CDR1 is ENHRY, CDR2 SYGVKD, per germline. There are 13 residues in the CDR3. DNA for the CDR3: TGTGCCATCAGTGGAGGGGGCACCGGGGAGCTGTTTTTT. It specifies CAISGGGTGELFF.